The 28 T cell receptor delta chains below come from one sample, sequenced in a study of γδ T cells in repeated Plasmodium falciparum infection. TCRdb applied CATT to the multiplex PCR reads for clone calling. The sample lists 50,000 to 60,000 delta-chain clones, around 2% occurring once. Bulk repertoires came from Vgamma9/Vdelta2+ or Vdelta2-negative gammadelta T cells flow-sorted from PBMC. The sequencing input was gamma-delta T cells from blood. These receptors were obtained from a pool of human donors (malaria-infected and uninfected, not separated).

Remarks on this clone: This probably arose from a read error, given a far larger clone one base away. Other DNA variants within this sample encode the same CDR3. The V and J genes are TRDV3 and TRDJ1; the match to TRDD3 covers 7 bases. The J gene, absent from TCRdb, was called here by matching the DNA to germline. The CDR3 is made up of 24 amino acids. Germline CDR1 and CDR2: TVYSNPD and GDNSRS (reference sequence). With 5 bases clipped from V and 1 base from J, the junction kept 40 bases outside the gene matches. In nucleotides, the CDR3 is TGTGCCCATGGGGTCTCCTTTTTATACTGGGGACTAACGAGGGTTCGATCTTGCACCGATAAACTCATCTTT. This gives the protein CAHGVSFLYWGLTRVRSCTDKLIF.

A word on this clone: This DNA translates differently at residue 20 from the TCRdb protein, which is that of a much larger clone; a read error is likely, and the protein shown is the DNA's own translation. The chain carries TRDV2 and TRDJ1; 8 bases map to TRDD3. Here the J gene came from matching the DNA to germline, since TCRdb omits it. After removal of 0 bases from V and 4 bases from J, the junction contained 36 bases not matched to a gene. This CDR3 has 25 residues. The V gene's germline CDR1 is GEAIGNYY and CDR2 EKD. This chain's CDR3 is CACDTGSLGFWELTTGGPYIDKLIF. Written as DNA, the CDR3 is TGTGCCTGTGACACCGGGAGCTTAGGGTTTTGGGAACTAACGACTGGGGGCCCGTACATCGATAAACTCATCTTT.

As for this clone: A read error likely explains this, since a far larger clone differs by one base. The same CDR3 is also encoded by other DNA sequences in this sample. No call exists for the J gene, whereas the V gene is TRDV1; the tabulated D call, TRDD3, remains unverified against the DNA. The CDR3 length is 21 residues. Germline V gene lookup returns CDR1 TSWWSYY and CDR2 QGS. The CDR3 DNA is TGTGCTCTTGGGGGGGCATGTGGTATCCGTACGATATGGAAGTACACCGATAAGCTCATCTTT. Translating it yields CALGGACGIRTIWKYTDKLIF.

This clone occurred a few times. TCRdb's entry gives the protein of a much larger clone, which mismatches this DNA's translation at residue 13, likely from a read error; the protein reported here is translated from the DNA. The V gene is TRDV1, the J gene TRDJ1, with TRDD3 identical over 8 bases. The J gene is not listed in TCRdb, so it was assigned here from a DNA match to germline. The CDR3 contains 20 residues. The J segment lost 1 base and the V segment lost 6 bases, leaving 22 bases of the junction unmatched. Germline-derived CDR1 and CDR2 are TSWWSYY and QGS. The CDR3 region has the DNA TGTGCTCTTGGTTCCTCCTGCAACTGGTACTGGGGGGTAATCACCGATAAACTCATCTTT. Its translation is CALGSSCNWYWGVITDKLIF.

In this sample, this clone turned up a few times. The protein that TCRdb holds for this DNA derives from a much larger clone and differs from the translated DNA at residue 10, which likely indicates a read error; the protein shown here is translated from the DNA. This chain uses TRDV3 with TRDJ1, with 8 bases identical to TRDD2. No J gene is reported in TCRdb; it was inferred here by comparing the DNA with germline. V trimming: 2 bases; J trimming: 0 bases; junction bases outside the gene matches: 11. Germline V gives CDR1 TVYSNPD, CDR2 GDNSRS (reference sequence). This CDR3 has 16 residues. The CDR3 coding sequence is TGTGCCTTTCGCTTCCTACTAGGACTGAACACCGATAAACTCATCTTT. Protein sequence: CAFRFLLGLNTDKLIF.

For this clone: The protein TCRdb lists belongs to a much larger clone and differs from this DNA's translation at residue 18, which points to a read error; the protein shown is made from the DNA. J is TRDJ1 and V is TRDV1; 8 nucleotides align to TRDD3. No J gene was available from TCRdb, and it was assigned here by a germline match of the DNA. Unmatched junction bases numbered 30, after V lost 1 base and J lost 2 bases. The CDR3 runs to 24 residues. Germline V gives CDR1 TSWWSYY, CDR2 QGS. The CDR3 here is CALGEPQLKRGLRLSGGLTDKLIF. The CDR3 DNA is TGTGCTCTTGGGGAACCCCAACTTAAACGGGGGCTACGCCTATCTGGGGGACTTACCGATAAACTCATCTTT.

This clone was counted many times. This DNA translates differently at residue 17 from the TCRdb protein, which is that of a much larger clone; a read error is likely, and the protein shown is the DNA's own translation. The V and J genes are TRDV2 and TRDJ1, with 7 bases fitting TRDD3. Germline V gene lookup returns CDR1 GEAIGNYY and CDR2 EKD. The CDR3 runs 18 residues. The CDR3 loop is CACDLLGWGTPYTDKLTF. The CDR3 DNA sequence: TGTGCCTGTGACTTATTAGGGTGGGGGACCCCGTACACCGATAAACTCACCTTT.

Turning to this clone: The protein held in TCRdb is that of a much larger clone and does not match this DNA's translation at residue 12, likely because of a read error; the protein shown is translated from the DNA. The CDR3 DNA is TGTGCCTACAACTGGGGGTCGTACACCGATAAACCCATCTTT. Residues: CAYNWGSYTDKPIF. No J gene call was made, and the V gene is TRDV3; the D call of TRDD3 is as the table states it, not checked on the DNA. The CDR3 has 14 amino acids. The V gene's germline CDR1 is TVYSNPD and CDR2 GDNSRS (reference sequence).

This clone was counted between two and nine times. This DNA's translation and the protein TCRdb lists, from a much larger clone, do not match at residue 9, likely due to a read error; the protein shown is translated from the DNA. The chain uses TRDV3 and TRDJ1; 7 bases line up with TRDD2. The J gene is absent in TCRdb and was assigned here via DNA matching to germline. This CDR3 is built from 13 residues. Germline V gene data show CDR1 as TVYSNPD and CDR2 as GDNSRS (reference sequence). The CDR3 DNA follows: TGTGCCTTTAAGCTTTCCTACACCGGTAAACTCATCTTT. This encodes CAFKLSYTGKLIF. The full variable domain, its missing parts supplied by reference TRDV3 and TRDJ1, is CDKVTQSSPDQTVASGSEVVLLCTYDTVYSNPDLFWYRIRPDYSFQFVFYGDNSRSEGADFTQGRFSVKHILTQKAFHLVISPVRTEDSATYYCAFKLSYTGKLIFGKGTRVTVEP.

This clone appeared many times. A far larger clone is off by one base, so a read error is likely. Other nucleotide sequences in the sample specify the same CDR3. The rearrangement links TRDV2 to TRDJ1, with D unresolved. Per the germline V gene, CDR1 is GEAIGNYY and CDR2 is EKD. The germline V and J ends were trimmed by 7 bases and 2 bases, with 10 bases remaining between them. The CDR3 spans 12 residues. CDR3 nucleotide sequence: TGTGCCTGCACCCAGGCTACCGATAAACTCATCTTT. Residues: CACTQATDKLIF.

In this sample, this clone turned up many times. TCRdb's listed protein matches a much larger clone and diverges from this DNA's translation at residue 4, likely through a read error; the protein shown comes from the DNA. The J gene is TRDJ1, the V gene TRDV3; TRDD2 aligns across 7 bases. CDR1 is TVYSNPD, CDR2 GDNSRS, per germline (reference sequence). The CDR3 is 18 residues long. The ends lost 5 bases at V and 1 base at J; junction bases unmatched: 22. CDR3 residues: CAAEPSHGSPFLTDKLIF. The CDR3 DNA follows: TGTGCCGCTGAGCCTTCCCACGGGTCCCCCTTCCTCACCGATAAACTCATCTTT.

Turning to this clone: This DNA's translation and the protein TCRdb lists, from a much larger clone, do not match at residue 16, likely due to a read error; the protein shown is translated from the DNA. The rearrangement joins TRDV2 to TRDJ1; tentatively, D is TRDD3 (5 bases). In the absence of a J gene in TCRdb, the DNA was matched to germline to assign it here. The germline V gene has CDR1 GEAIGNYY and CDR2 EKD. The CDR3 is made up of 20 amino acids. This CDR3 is CACDTLQVGTGGQYTGKLIF. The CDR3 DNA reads TGTGCCTGTGACACCCTCCAGGTGGGTACTGGTGGTCAATACACCGGTAAACTCATCTTT.

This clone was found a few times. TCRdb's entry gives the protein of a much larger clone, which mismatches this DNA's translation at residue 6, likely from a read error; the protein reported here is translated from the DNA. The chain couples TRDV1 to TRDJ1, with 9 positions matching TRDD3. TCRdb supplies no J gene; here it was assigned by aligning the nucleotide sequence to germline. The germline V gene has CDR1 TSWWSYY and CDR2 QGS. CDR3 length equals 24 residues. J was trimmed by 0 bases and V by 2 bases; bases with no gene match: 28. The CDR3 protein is CALGEGLCSRGYAFGKKYTDKLIF. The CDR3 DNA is TGTGCTCTTGGGGAAGGCCTGTGTTCTCGGGGATACGCTTTCGGTAAAAAGTACACCGATAAACTCATCTTT.

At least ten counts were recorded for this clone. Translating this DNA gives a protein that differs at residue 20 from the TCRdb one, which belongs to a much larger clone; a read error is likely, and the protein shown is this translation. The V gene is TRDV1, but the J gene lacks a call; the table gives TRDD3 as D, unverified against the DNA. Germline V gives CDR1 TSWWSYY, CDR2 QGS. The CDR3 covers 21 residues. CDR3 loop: CALGFLPLSYWGLRYTDKLTF. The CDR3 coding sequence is TGTGCTCTTGGCTTCCTACCCCTGTCGTACTGGGGGCTCCGGTACACCGATAAACTCACCTTT.

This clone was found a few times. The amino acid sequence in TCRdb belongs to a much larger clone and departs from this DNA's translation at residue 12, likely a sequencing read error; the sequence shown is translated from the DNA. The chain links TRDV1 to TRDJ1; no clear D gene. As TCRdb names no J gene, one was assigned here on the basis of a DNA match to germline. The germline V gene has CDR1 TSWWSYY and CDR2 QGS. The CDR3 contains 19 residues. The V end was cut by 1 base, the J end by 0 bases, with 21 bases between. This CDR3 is CALGEPHINAGRHTDKLIF. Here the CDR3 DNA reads TGTGCTCTTGGGGAACCCCACATTAATGCAGGGAGGCACACCGATAAACTCATCTTT.

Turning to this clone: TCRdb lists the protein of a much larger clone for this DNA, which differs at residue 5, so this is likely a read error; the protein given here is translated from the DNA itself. The CDR3 nucleotides read TGTGCCTTAGATGTTCACGACGTAAGGAGGTGGGGGATACTTTGGAGGTTCACCGATAAACTCATCTTT. Protein: CALDVHDVRRWGILWRFTDKLIF. J is TRDJ1 and V is TRDV3, with 10 bases aligning to TRDD3. With V trimmed by 3 bases and J by 1 base, 32 bases remained unmatched. Germline V gives CDR1 TVYSNPD, CDR2 GDNSRS (reference sequence). This CDR3 spans 23 amino acids.

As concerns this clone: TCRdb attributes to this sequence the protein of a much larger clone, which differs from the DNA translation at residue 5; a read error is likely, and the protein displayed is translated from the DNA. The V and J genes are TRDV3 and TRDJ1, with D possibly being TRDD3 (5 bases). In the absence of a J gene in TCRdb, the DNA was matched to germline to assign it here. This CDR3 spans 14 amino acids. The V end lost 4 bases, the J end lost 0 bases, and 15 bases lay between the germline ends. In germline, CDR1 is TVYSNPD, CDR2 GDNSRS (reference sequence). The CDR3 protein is CASWRISYTDKLIF. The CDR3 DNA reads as TGTGCCTCCTGGAGGATAAGTTACACCGATAAACTCATCTTT.

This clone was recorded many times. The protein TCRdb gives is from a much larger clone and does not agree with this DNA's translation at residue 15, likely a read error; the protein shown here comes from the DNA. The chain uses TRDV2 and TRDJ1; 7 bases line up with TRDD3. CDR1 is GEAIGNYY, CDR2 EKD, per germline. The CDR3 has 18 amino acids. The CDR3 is CACDTLSTGEQYTDNLIF. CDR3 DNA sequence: TGTGCCTGTGACACCCTAAGTACTGGGGAACAGTACACCGATAACCTCATCTTT.

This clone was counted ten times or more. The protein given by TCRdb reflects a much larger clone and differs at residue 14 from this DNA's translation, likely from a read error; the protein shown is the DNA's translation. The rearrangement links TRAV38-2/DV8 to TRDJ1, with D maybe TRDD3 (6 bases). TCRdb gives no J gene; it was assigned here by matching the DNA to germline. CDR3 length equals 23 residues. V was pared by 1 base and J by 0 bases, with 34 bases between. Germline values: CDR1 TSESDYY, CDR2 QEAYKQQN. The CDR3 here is CAYRSRRPQTARGCTEYTDKLIF. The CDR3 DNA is TGTGCTTATAGGAGCCGCCGACCCCAAACCGCCCGGGGATGCACCGAGTACACCGATAAACTCATCTTT.

CDR3: CALGAPLRTGGYVTDKLIF. CDR3 sequence (DNA): TGTGCTCTTGGGGCCCCTCTACGAACTGGGGGATACGTTACCGATAAACTCATCTTT. The chain joins TRDV1 to TRDJ1; 13 bases are a match to TRDD3. Here the J gene came from matching the DNA to germline, since TCRdb omits it. The V segment lost 4 bases and the J segment 2 bases; nucleotides outside the gene matches: 13. CDR1 is TSWWSYY and CDR2 is QGS in the germline V gene. The CDR3 has 19 residues.

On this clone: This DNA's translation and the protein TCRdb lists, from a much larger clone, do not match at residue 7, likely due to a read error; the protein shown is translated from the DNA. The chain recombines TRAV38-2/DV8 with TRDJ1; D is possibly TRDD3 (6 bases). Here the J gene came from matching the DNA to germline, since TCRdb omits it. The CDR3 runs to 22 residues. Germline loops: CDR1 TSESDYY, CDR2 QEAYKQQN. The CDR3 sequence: CAYRSGHVRGGGHLRYTDKLIF. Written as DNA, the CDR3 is TGTGCTTATAGAAGCGGTCACGTTCGGGGTGGGGGCCACCTACGGTACACCGATAAACTCATCTTT.

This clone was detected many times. CDR3 DNA: TGTGCTCTTGGTTCTTTGGGCATCCTACCCGGTTACACCGATAAACTCATCTTT. Its translation is CALGSLGILPGYTDKLIF. The V gene is TRDV1, the J gene TRDJ1; maybe TRDD2 (6 bases). V was pared by 6 bases and J by 0 bases, with 23 bases between. The CDR3 runs 18 residues. Germline lookup yields CDR1 TSWWSYY and CDR2 QGS.

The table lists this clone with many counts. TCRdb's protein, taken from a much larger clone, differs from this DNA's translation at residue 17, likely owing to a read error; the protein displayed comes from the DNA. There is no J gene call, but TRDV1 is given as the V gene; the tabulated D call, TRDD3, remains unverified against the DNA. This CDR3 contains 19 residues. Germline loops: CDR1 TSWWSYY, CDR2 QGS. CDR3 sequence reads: CALGELRAPPNSGGYEPIF. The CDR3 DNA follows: TGTGCTCTTGGGGAACTTAGGGCCCCTCCAAATTCTGGGGGATACGAACCCATCTTT.

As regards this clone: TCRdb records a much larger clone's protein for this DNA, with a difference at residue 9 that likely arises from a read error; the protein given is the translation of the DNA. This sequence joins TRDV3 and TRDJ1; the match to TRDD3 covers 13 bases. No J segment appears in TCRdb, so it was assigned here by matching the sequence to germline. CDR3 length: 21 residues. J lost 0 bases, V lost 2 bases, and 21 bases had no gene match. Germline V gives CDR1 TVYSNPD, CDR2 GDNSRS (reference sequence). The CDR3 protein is CAFSFLRAHWGIRSYTDKLIF. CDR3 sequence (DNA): TGTGCCTTTTCCTTCCTACGGGCACACTGGGGGATACGCTCGTACACCGATAAACTCATCTTT.

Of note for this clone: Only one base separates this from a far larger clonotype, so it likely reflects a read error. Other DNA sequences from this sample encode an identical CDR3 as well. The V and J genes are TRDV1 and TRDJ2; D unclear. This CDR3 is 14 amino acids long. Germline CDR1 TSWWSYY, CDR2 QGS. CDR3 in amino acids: CALGELDLTAQLFF. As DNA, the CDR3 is TGTGCTCTTGGGGAACTAGATTTGACAGCACAACTCTTCTTC.

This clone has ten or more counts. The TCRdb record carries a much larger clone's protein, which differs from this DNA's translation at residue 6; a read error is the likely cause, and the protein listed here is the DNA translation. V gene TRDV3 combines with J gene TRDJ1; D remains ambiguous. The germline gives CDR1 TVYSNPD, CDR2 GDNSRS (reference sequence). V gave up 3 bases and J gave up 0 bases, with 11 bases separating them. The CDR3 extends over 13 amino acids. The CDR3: CAFPYPDTDKLIF. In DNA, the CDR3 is TGTGCCTTCCCATACCCGGACACCGATAAACTCATCTTT.

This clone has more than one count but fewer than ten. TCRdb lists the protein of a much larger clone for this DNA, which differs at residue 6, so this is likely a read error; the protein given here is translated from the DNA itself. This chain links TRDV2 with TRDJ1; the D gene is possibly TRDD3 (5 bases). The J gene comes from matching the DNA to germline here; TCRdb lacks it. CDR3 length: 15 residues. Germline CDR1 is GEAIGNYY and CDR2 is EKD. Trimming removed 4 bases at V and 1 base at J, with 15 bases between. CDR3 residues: CACERQGALTDKLIF. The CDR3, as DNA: TGTGCCTGTGAGCGGCAGGGGGCCCTCACCGATAAACTCATCTTT.

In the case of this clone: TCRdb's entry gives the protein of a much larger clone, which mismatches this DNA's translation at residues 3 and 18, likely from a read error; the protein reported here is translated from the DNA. CDR3: CASIHPTHWGITTIYTDRLIF. DNA of the CDR3: TGTGCCTCTATCCACCCTACGCACTGGGGGATAACGACGATTTACACCGATAGACTCATCTTT. The rearrangement links TRDV3 to TRDJ1; 11 bases line up with TRDD3. Germline CDR1 is TVYSNPD and CDR2 is GDNSRS (reference sequence). This CDR3 is built from 21 residues.